This T cell receptor (beta chain) was sequenced in a study of tumor-infiltrating lymphocytes in localized non-small cell lung cancer. General observations from the study: TCR sequencing covered a subset of patients with enough tissue.

The trim removed 8 bases at V and 6 bases at J, leaving 14 bases unmatched. The CDR3 runs 16 residues. Germline-derived CDR1 and CDR2 are SNHLY and FYNNEI. In regard to this clone: Antigen specificity is unknown.

Sequencing used immunoSEQ multiplex PCR; TCRdb keeps in-frame clones, though not all of them. The table includes some 9,300 clones, about 72% detected once. The chain combines TRBV2 with TRBJ2-1; 9 bases are a match to TRBD2. This sequence was found in a human donor with non-small cell lung cancer. The sample was lung tumor tissue. The CDR3 coding sequence is TGTGCCAGCGGGAGGGGGAGGGGACTAGCAGGCAATGAGCAGTTCTTC. It translates to CASGRGRGLAGNEQFF. The entire variable domain, with the rest obtained from reference TRBV2 and TRBJ2-1, is as follows: EPEVTQTPSHQVTQMGQEVILRCVPISNHLYFYWYRQILGQKVEFLVSFYNNEISEKSEIFDDQFSVERPDGSNFTLKIRSTKLEDSAMYFCASGRGRGLAGNEQFFGPGTRLTVL.